This T cell receptor beta chain was recorded in a study of cytomegalovirus exposure and HLA in healthy donors. The PCR was carried out with 60 Vbeta primers and 13 Jbeta primers. The protocol was immunoSEQ multiplex PCR, while the TCRdb copy is restricted to in-frame clones and leaves out a portion. The sample gives under 200,000 clones, approximately 79% of which show up once; around 1.9% is in the top ten. This CDR3 has 19 amino acids. V gave up 4 bases and J gave up 3 bases; unmatched junction bases: 15. Germline CDR1 SGHRS, CDR2 YFSETQ. Study-wide results and caveats: In vitro data verified a few CMV-associated chains as specific for CMV antigens.

In regard to this clone: The target antigen is unknown. This CDR3 is also generated by other DNA sequences in the sample.

This TCR was recovered from a man aged 40-49 years in good health and CMV-seronegative. V is TRBV5-1 and J is TRBJ2-1; 11 bases are shared with TRBD2. Sequences were obtained from PBMCs. The CDR3 loop reads CASSGISVTSGRDYNEQFF. DNA of the CDR3: TGCGCCAGCAGCGGAATCTCCGTTACTAGCGGGAGAGACTACAATGAGCAGTTCTTC.